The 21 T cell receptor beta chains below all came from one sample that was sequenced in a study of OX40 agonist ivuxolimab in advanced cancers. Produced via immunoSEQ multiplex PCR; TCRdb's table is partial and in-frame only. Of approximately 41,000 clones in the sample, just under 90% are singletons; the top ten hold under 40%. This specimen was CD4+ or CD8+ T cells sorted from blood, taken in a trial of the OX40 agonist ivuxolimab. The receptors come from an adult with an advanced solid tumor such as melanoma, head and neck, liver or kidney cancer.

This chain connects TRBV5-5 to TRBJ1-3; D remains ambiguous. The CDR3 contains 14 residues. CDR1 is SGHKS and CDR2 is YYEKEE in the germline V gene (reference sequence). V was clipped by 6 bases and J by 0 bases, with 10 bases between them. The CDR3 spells CASTWSRSGNTIYF. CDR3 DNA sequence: TGTGCCAGCACCTGGTCGCGCTCTGGAAACACCATATATTTT.

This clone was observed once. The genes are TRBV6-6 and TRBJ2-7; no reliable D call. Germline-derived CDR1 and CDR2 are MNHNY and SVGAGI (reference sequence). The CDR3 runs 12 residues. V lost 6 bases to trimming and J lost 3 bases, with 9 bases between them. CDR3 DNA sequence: TGTGCCAGCAGCCCCCGTGGCTACGAGCAGTACTTC. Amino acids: CASSPRGYEQYF.

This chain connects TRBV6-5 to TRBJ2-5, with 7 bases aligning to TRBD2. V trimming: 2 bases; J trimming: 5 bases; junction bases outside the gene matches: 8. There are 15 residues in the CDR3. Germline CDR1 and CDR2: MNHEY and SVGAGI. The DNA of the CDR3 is TGTGCCAGCAGTTACGGGGAGGGGACTTTGGAGACCCAGTACTTC. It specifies CASSYGEGTLETQYF.

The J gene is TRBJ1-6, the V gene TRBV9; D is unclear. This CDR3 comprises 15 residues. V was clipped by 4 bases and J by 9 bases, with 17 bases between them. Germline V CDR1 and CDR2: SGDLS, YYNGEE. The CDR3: CASSTEGSSFSPLHF. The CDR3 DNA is TGTGCCAGCAGCACCGAAGGGTCTTCGTTTTCACCCCTCCACTTT.

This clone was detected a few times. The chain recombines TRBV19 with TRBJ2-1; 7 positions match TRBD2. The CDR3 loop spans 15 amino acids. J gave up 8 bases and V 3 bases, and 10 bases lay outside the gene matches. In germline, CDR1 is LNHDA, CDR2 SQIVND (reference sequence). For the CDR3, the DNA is TGTGCCAGTAGTATCCGAAGGGGAGGGATAGATGAGCAGTTCTTC. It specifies CASSIRRGGIDEQFF.

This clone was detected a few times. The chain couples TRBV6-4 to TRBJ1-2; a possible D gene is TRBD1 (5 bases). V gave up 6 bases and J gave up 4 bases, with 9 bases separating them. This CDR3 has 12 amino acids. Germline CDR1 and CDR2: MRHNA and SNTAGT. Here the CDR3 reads CASRAGSYGYTF. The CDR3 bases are TGTGCCAGCAGGGCAGGGTCCTATGGCTACACCTTC.

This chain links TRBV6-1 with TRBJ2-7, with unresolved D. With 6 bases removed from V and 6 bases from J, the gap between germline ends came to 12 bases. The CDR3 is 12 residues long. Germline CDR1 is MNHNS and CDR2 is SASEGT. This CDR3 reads CASRIAPREQYF. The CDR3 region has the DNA TGTGCCAGCAGAATAGCCCCCCGCGAGCAGTACTTC.

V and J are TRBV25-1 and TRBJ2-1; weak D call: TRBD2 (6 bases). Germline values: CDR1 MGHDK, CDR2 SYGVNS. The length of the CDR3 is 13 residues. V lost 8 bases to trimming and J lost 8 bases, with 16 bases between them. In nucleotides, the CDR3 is TGTGCCAGCCGGCTGGGGGGTTCGTATGAGCAGTTCTTC. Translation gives CASRLGGSYEQFF. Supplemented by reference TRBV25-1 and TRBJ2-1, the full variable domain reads EADIYQTPRYLVIGTGKKITLECSQTMGHDKMYWYQQDPGMELHLIHYSYGVNSTEKGDLSSESTVSRIRTEHFPLTLESARPSHTSQYLCASRLGGSYEQFFGPGTRLTVL.

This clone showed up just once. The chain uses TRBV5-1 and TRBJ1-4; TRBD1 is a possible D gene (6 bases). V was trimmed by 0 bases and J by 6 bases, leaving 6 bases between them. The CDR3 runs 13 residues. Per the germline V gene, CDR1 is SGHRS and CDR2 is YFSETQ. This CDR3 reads CASSLAGDEKLFF. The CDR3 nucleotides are TGCGCCAGCAGCTTGGCAGGGGATGAAAAACTGTTTTTT. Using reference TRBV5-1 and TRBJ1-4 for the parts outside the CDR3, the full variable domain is KAGVTQTPRYLIKTRGQQVTLSCSPISGHRSVSWYQQTPGQGLQFLFEYFSETQRNKGNFPGRFSGRQFSNSRSEMNVSTLELGDSALYLCASSLAGDEKLFFGSGTQLSVL.

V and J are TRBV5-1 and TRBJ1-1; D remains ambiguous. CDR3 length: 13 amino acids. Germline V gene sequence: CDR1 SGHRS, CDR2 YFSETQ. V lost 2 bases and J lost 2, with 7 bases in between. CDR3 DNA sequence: TGCGCCAGCAGCTTACACGAAAACACTGAAGCTTTCTTT. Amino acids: CASSLHENTEAFF.

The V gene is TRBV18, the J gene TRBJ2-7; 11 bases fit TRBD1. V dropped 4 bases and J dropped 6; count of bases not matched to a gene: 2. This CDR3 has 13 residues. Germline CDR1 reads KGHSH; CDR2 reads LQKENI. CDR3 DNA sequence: TGTGCCAGCTCACTCGGGACAGGGGGCGAGCAGTACTTC. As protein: CASSLGTGGEQYF. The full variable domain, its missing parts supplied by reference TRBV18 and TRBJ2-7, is NAGVMQNPRHLVRRRGQEARLRCSPMKGHSHVYWYRQLPEEGLKFMVYLQKENIIDESGMPKERFSAEFPKEGPSILRIQQVVRGDSAAYFCASSLGTGGEQYFGPGTRLTVT.

The CDR3 DNA reads TGCGCCAGCAGCACGGGCGTAACAGGGTCTGGAAACACCATATATTTT. Its translation is CASSTGVTGSGNTIYF. V and J are TRBV5-1 and TRBJ1-3; D is perhaps TRBD1 (6 bases). CDR3 length: 16 residues. With 4 bases removed from V and 1 base from J, the gap between germline ends came to 15 bases. The V gene's germline CDR1 is SGHRS and CDR2 YFSETQ.

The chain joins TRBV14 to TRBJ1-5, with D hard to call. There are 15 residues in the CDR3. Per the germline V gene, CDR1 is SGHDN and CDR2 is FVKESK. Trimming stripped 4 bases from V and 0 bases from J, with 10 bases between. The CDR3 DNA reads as TGTGCCAGCAGCCTGGACCGCCCTAGCAATCAGCCCCAGCATTTT. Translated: CASSLDRPSNQPQHF.

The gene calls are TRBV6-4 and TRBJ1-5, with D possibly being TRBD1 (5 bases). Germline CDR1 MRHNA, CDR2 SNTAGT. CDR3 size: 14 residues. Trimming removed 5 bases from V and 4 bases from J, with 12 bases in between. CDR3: CASSWAGKNQPQHF. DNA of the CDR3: TGTGCCAGCAGTTGGGCAGGGAAAAATCAGCCCCAGCATTTT.

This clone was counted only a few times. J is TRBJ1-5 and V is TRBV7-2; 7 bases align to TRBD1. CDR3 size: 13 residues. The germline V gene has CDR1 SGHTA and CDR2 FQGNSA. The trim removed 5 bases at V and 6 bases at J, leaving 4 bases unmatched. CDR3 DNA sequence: TGTGCCAGCAGCGAACAGGGGCGTCAGCCCCAGCATTTT. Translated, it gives CASSEQGRQPQHF.

The CDR3 loop reads CASSFTGGRETQYF. The CDR3 DNA reads as TGTGCCAGCAGCTTTACAGGGGGCCGGGAGACCCAGTACTTC. V and J are TRBV7-2 and TRBJ2-5; 9 bases map to TRBD1. V gave up 3 bases and J gave up 5 bases; unmatched junction bases: 4. This CDR3 spans 14 amino acids. Germline assignment: CDR1 SGHTA and CDR2 FQGNSA.

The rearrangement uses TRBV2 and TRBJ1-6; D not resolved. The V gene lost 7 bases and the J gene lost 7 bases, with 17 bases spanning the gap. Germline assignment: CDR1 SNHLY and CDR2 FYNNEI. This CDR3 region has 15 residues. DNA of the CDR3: TGTGCCAGCACTAAGGGAGGCTCAGCCAATTCACCCCTCCACTTT. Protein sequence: CASTKGGSANSPLHF.

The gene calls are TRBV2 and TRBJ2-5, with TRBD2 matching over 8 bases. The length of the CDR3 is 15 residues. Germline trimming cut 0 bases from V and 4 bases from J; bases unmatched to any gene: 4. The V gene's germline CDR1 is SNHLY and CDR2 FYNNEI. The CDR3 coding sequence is TGTGCCAGCAGTGAAGCCGGGGGGGGGATAGAGACCCAGTACTTC. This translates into CASSEAGGGIETQYF.

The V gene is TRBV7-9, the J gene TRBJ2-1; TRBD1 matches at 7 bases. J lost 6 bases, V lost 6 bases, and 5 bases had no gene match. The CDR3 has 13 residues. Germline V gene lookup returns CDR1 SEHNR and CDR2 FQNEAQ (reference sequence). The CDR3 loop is CASRTGTVNEQFF. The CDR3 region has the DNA TGTGCCAGCAGAACCGGGACAGTCAATGAGCAGTTCTTC.

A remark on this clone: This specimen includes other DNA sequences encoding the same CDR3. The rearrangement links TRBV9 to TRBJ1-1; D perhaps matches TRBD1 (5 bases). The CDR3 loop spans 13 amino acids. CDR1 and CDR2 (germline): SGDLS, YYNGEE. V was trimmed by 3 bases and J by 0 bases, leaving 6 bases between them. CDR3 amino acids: CASSATVNTEAFF. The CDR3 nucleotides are TGTGCCAGCAGCGCGACAGTGAACACTGAAGCTTTCTTT. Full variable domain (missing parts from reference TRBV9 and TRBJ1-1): DSGVTQTPKHLITATGQRVTLRCSPRSGDLSVYWYQQSLDQGLQFLIQYYNGEERAKGNILERFSAQQFPDLHSELNLSSLELGDSALYFCASSATVNTEAFFGQGTRLTVV.

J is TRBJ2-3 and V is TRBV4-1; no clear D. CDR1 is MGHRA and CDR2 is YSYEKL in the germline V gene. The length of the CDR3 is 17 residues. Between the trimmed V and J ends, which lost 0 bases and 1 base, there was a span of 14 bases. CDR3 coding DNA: TGCGCCAGCAGCCAAGAACCGTGGCCTATCGGCACAGATACGCAGTATTTT. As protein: CASSQEPWPIGTDTQYF.